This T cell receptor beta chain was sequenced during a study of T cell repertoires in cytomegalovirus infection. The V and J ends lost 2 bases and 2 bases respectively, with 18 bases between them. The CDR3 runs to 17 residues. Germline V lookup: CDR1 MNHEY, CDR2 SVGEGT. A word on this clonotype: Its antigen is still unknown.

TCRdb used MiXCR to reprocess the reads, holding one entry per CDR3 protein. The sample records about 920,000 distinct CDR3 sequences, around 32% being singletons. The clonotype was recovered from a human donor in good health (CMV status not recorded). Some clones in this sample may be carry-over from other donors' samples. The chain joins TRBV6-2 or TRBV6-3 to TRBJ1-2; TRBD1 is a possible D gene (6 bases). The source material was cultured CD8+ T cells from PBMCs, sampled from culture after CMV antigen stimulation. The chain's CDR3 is CASSYRPWDNPNYGYTF. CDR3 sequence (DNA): TGTGCCAGCAGTTACCGCCCATGGGACAACCCAAACTATGGCTACACCTTC.